The 24 T cell receptor beta chains below come from one sample, sequenced in a study of blood T cell repertoires in COVID-19. The protocol was immunoSEQ multiplex PCR, while the TCRdb copy is restricted to in-frame clones and leaves out a portion. This table holds about 150,000 clones, under 85% found once. The sample was peripheral blood. All receptors derive from a woman of 80 years or more with acute or convalescent COVID-19.

The chain employs TRBV5-8 and TRBJ2-5, with D maybe TRBD2 (6 bases). The CDR3 contains 16 residues. CDR1 is SGHTS and CDR2 is YDEGEE in the germline V gene. V was shortened by 3 bases and J by 4 bases, with 19 bases between the two germline ends. CDR3 DNA: TGTGCCAGCAGCTCACGGGGGTCGACACAACTAGAGACCCAGTACTTC. This sequence encodes CASSSRGSTQLETQYF.

This chain joins TRBV11-2 and TRBJ2-1; TRBD2 matches 14 bases. CDR1 is SGHAT and CDR2 is FQNNGV in the germline V gene. After removal of 4 bases from V and 9 bases from J, the junction contained 8 bases not matched to a gene. The length of the CDR3 is 16 residues. CDR3 DNA sequence: TGTGCCAGCAGCTCCCAGACTAGCGGGAGGGGGATTGAGCAGTTCTTC. Residues: CASSSQTSGRGIEQFF.

The chain recombines TRBV5-1 with TRBJ1-1, with D possibly matching TRBD1 (5 bases). Trimming cost V 1 base and J 3 bases, with 13 bases left between them. The CDR3 contains 15 residues. Germline CDR1 is SGHRS and CDR2 is YFSETQ. CDR3: CASSLFGGGDTEAFF. The CDR3 coding sequence is TGCGCCAGCAGCTTGTTTGGGGGAGGGGACACTGAAGCTTTCTTT.

The chain links TRBV6-5 to TRBJ1-4; D might be TRBD1 (6 bases). The length of the CDR3 is 14 residues. Germline V lookup: CDR1 MNHEY, CDR2 SVGAGI. With 7 bases removed from V and 4 bases from J, the gap between germline ends came to 13 bases. CDR3 loop: CASKGQGHNEKLFF. CDR3 nucleotides: TGTGCCAGCAAGGGACAAGGGCATAATGAAAAACTGTTTTTT.

The chain is built from TRBV6-5 and TRBJ1-2; tentative D call: TRBD1 (5 bases). CDR3 length equals 13 residues. Trimming stripped 6 bases from V and 0 bases from J, with 8 bases between. Germline V CDR1 and CDR2: MNHEY, SVGAGI. CDR3 sequence reads: CASSLTANYGYTF. CDR3 coding DNA: TGTGCCAGCAGCTTGACAGCTAACTATGGCTACACCTTC.

This clone is a singleton in its sample. The chain links TRBV5-1 to TRBJ1-6, with a possible D match to TRBD1 (5 bases). V was clipped by 3 bases and J by 7 bases, with 11 bases between them. Germline V gene data show CDR1 as SGHRS and CDR2 as YFSETQ. The length of the CDR3 is 14 residues. CDR3 sequence: CASSSGVSNSPLHF. DNA of the CDR3: TGCGCCAGCAGCTCGGGGGTATCCAATTCACCCCTCCACTTT.

This chain links TRBV5-1 with TRBJ2-3; the D gene is possibly TRBD2 (6 bases). The V end was cut by 1 base, the J end by 6 bases, with 12 bases between. The CDR3 contains 14 residues. The germline V gene encodes CDR1 SGHRS and CDR2 YFSETQ. CDR3 in amino acids: CASSLSRDPDTQYF. CDR3 DNA: TGCGCCAGCAGCTTGTCGCGGGATCCGGATACGCAGTATTTT.

The table lists this clone with a few counts. The chain recombines TRBV9 with TRBJ2-7, with 7 bases that match TRBD2. Germline values: CDR1 SGDLS, CDR2 YYNGEE. CDR3 length equals 17 residues. The ends lost 0 bases at V and 3 bases at J; junction bases unmatched: 12. The CDR3 spells CASSVGREGSSLYEQYF. CDR3 nucleotides: TGTGCCAGCAGCGTAGGTAGGGAGGGCAGTTCGCTCTACGAGCAGTACTTC.

For the CDR3, the DNA is TGTGCCAGCTCACCATTAGCGGACACGCCCTCGGAGCAGTTCTTC. It is translated as CASSPLADTPSEQFF. The chain uses TRBV18 and TRBJ2-1, with D possibly TRBD2 on 6 matching bases. The CDR3 loop spans 15 amino acids. CDR1 and CDR2 (germline): KGHSH, LQKENI. Trimming left V 2 bases short and J 10 bases short, with 18 bases between.

This chain uses TRBV9 with TRBJ1-4; 7 bases align to TRBD1. The germline V gene encodes CDR1 SGDLS and CDR2 YYNGEE. V lost 0 bases, J lost 5 bases, and 10 bases stayed unmatched. CDR3 length: 17 residues. The CDR3 sequence is CASSVGAVGTENEKLFF. CDR3 nucleotides: TGTGCCAGCAGCGTAGGGGCCGTGGGGACAGAAAATGAAAAACTGTTTTTT.

CDR3 sequence: CASSELDRGQPQHF. The CDR3 region has the DNA TGTGCCAGCAGTGAATTGGACAGGGGACAGCCCCAGCATTTT. V and J are TRBV2 and TRBJ1-5, with 9 bases fitting TRBD1. J gave up 7 bases and V 2 bases, and 3 bases lay outside the gene matches. In germline, CDR1 is SNHLY, CDR2 FYNNEI. This CDR3 region has 14 residues. The whole variable domain, filled in from reference TRBV2 and TRBJ1-5, reads EPEVTQTPSHQVTQMGQEVILRCVPISNHLYFYWYRQILGQKVEFLVSFYNNEISEKSEIFDDQFSVERPDGSNFTLKIRSTKLEDSAMYFCASSELDRGQPQHFGDGTRLSIL.

The chain links TRBV5-6 to TRBJ2-5; 13 nucleotides agree with TRBD2. CDR1 is SGHDT, CDR2 YYEEEE, per germline. Germline trimming cut 4 bases from V and 2 bases from J; bases unmatched to any gene: 5. The CDR3 contains 16 residues. CDR3: CASSRTSGRVQETQYF. Here the CDR3 DNA reads TGTGCCAGCAGCCGTACTAGCGGGAGGGTACAAGAGACCCAGTACTTC.

This clone was counted once. The V gene is TRBV30, the J gene TRBJ2-2; 9 bases fit TRBD2. Germline V CDR1 and CDR2: GTSNPN, SVGIG (reference sequence). The CDR3 spans 15 residues. The junction had 5 bases not matched to a gene; V was cut back by 1 base and J by 5 bases. CDR3 sequence reads: CAWSGLAGYTGELFF. CDR3 coding DNA: TGTGCCTGGAGTGGGCTAGCGGGATATACCGGGGAGCTGTTTTTT.

The chain has TRBV2 and TRBJ1-1; D is ambiguous. The CDR3 is 16 residues long. Trimming removed 6 bases at V and 1 base at J, with 18 bases between. Per germline, CDR1 SNHLY and CDR2 FYNNEI. The CDR3 DNA reads as TGTGCCAGCAGGAGGATACGGGAGAACCGGAACACTGAAGCTTTCTTT. Its translation is CASRRIRENRNTEAFF.

The V gene is TRBV6-5, the J gene TRBJ1-5, with a tentative D call TRBD1 (6 bases). Germline V gene sequence: CDR1 MNHEY, CDR2 SVGAGI. CDR3 length: 15 residues. Trimming shortened V by 6 bases and J by 0 bases, and 12 bases separated the two germline ends. DNA of the CDR3: TGTGCCAGCAGATACAACAGGGATAGCAATCAGCCCCAGCATTTT. As protein: CASRYNRDSNQPQHF.

The chain carries TRBV29-1 and TRBJ1-1; D is possibly TRBD1 (6 bases). V lost 7 bases to trimming and J lost 7 bases, with 16 bases between them. The CDR3 is made up of 12 amino acids. CDR1 is SQVTM and CDR2 is ANQGSEA in the germline V gene. The CDR3 region has the DNA TGCAGCGCCGGCTTACAGGGCCGTGAAGCTTTCTTT. This gives the protein CSAGLQGREAFF.

This sequence joins TRBV19 and TRBJ2-1; 7 bases line up with TRBD1. There are 15 residues in the CDR3. Germline CDR1 and CDR2: LNHDA and SQIVND (reference sequence). With V trimmed by 4 bases and J by 3 bases, 6 bases remained unmatched. In DNA form, the CDR3 reads TGTGCCAGTAGTAACTCTCGGGACAGCTACAATGAGCAGTTCTTC. This codes for CASSNSRDSYNEQFF. The full variable domain, its missing parts supplied by reference TRBV19 and TRBJ2-1, is DGGITQSPKYLFRKEGQNVTLSCEQNLNHDAMYWYRQDPGQGLRLIYYSQIVNDFQKGDIAEGYSVSREKKESFPLTVTSAQKNPTAFYLCASSNSRDSYNEQFFGPGTRLTVL.

V and J are TRBV7-7 and TRBJ2-7; possibly TRBD2 for D (6 bases). Deletions cut 4 bases from V and 6 bases from J, with 13 bases between. The CDR3 is made up of 13 amino acids. Germline CDR1 and CDR2: SSHAT and FNYEAQ (reference sequence). The CDR3 loop reads CASSSGEEGEQYF. As DNA, the CDR3 is TGTGCCAGCAGCTCTGGGGAGGAGGGCGAGCAGTACTTC.

On this clone: Other DNA sequences from this sample encode an identical CDR3 as well. The rearrangement joins TRBV5-1 to TRBJ1-2; D remains unclear. Trimming took 0 bases from V and 1 from J, leaving 4 bases between them. The CDR3 loop spans 13 amino acids. The germline V gene has CDR1 SGHRS and CDR2 YFSETQ. CDR3 bases: TGCGCCAGCAGCTTGGACAGTAACTATGGCTACACCTTC. Its protein is CASSLDSNYGYTF.

This chain joins TRBV5-1 and TRBJ1-4; D is unclear. Germline CDR1 and CDR2: SGHRS and YFSETQ. CDR3 length equals 11 residues. The V end was cut by 9 bases, the J end by 6 bases, with 9 bases between. The CDR3 bases are TGCGCCACCCCTTTAGATGAAAAACTGTTTTTT. Its translation is CATPLDEKLFF.

The rearrangement uses TRBV7-3 and TRBJ2-3; maybe TRBD2 (6 bases). Germline-derived CDR1 and CDR2 are SGHTA and FQGTGA. The CDR3 is 17 amino acids. V gave up 3 bases and J gave up 2 bases, with 18 bases separating them. The CDR3 loop is CASSLVGGMGPTDTQYF. In DNA form, the CDR3 reads TGTGCCAGCAGCTTGGTGGGCGGGATGGGGCCCACAGATACGCAGTATTTT.

The V gene is TRBV4-3, the J gene TRBJ1-2, with TRBD1 matching over 9 bases. The CDR3 consists of 14 residues. The trim removed 2 bases at V and 8 bases at J, leaving 6 bases unmatched. From germline, CDR1 is LGHNA and CDR2 YSLEER. The CDR3 is CASSQTGTGRGYTF. The CDR3 DNA is TGCGCCAGCAGCCAAACCGGGACAGGGAGGGGCTACACCTTC.

The chain combines TRBV30 with TRBJ1-5; 7 bases are a match to TRBD1. In germline, CDR1 is GTSNPN, CDR2 SVGIG (reference sequence). CDR3 size: 16 residues. Trimming at V came to 3 bases and at J to 1 base, leaving 9 bases not matched to a gene. CDR3 in amino acids: CAWRSRDRKSNQPQHF. The CDR3 DNA sequence: TGTGCCTGGAGGAGCCGGGACAGAAAAAGCAATCAGCCCCAGCATTTT.

The CDR3 is CASSLGSSGGYQETQYF. Here the CDR3 DNA reads TGTGCCAGCAGCTTAGGGTCTAGCGGGGGATACCAAGAGACCCAGTACTTC. The chain carries TRBV11-2 and TRBJ2-5; TRBD2 agrees at 10 bases. The germline gives CDR1 SGHAT, CDR2 FQNNGV. There are 17 residues in the CDR3. V lost 1 base and J lost 0; bases outside the gene matches: 5.